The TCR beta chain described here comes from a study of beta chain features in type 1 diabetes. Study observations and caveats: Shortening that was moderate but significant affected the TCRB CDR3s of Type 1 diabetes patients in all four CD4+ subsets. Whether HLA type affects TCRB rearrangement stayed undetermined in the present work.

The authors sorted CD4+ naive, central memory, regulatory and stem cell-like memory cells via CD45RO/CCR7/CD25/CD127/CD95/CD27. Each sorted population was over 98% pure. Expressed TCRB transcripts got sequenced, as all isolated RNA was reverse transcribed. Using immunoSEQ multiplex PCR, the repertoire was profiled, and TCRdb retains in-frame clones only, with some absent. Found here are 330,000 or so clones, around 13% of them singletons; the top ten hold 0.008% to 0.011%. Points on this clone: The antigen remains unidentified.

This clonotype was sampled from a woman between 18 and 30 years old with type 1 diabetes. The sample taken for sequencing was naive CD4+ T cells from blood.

In DNA, the CDR3 is TGTGCCAGCAGCCCCCCAATTGCGGGCACAGATACGCAGTATTTT. Its protein product is CASSPPIAGTDTQYF. The chain joins TRBV9 to TRBJ2-3; D is unclear. The CDR3 loop spans 15 amino acids. From germline, CDR1 is SGDLS and CDR2 YYNGEE. V was cut by 4 bases and J by 1 base, with 13 bases left in between.